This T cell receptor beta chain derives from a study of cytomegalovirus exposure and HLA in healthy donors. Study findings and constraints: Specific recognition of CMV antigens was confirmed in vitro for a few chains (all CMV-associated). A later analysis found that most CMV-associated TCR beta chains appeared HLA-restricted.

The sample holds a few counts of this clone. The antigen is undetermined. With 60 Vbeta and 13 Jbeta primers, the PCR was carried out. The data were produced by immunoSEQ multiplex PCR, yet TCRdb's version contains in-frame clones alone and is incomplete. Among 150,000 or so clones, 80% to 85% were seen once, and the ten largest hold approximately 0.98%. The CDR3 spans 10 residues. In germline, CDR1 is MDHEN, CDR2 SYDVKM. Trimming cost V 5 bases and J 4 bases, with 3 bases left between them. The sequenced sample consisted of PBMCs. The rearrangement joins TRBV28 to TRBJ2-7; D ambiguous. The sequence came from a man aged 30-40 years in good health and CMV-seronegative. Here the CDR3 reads CASSLYEQYF. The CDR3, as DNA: TGTGCCAGCAGTCTATACGAGCAGTACTTC.